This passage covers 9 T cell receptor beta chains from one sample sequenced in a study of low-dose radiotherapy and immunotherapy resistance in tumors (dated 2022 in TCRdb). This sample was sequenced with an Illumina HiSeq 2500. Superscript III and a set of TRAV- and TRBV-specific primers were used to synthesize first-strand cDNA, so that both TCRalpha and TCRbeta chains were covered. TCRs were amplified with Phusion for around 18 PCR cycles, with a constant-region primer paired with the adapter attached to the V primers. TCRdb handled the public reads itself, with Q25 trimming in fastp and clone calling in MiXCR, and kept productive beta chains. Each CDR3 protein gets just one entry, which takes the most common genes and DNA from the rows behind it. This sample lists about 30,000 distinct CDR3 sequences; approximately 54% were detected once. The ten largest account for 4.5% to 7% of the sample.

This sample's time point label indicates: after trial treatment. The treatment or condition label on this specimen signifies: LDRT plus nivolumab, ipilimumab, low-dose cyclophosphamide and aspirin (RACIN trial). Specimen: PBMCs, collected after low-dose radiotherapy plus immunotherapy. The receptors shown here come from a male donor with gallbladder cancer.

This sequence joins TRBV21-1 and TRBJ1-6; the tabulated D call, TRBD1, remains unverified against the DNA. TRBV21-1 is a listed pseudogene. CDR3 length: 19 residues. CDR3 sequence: CASSELGQGSPLGNSPLHF. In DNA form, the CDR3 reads TGTGCCAGCAGCGAACTGGGACAGGGATCCCCCCTTGGTAATTCACCCCTCCACTTT.

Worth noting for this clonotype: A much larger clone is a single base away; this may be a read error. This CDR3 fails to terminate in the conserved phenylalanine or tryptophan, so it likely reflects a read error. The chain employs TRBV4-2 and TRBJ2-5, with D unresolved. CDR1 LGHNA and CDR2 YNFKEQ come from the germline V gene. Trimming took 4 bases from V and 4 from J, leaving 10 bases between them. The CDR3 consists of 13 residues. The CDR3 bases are TGTGCCAGCAGCCCTAGTATCCGAGAGACCCAGTACATC. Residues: CASSPSIRETQYI.

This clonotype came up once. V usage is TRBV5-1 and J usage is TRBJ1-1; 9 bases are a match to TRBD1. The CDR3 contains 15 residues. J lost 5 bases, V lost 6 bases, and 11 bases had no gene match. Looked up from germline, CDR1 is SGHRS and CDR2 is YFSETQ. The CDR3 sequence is CASTTSGTGQTEAFF. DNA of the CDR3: TGCGCCAGCACCACTTCGGGGACAGGGCAAACTGAAGCTTTCTTT.

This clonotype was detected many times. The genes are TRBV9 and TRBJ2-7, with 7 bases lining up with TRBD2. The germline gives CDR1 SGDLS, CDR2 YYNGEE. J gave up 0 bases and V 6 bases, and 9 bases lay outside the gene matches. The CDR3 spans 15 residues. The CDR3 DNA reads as TGTGCCAGCAAGGATGAGCTAGCGGACTCCTACGAGCAGTACTTC. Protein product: CASKDELADSYEQYF.

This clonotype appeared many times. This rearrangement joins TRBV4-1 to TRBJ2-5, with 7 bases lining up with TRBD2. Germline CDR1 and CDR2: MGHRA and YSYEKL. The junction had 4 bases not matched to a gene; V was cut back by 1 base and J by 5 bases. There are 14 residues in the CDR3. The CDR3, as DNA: TGCGCCAGCAGCCAAGTTGCGGGGGAGGAGACCCAGTACTTC. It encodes CASSQVAGEETQYF.

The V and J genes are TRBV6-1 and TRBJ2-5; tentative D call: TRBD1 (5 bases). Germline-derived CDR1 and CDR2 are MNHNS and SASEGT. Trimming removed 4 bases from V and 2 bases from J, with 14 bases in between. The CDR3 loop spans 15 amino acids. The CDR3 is CASSVDSARQETQYF. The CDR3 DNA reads TGTGCCAGCAGTGTCGACAGCGCAAGACAAGAGACCCAGTACTTC.

The CDR3 loop reads CASSRPRSPAVVSDNQPQHF. The CDR3, as DNA: TGTGCCAGCAGCCGACCGAGGAGTCCCGCGGTGGTGTCGGATAATCAGCCCCAGCATTTT. The V gene is TRBV14, the J gene TRBJ1-5; no firm D call. V was trimmed by 4 bases and J by 4 bases, leaving 29 bases between them. Germline assignment: CDR1 SGHDN and CDR2 FVKESK. The CDR3 is 20 amino acids.

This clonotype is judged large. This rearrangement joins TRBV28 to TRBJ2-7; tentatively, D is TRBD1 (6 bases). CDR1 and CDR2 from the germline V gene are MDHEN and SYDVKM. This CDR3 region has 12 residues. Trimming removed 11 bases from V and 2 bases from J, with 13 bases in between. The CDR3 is CALTGRTYEQYF. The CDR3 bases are TGTGCCTTGACAGGCAGAACCTACGAGCAGTACTTC.

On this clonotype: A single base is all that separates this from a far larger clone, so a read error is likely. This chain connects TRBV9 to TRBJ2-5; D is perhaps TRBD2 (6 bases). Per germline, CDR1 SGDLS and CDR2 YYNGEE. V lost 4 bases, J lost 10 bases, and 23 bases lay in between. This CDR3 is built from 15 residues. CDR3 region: CASSPRDSGAYDQYF. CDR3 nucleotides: TGTGCCAGCAGCCCACGGGACTCGGGCGCCTACGACCAGTACTTC.